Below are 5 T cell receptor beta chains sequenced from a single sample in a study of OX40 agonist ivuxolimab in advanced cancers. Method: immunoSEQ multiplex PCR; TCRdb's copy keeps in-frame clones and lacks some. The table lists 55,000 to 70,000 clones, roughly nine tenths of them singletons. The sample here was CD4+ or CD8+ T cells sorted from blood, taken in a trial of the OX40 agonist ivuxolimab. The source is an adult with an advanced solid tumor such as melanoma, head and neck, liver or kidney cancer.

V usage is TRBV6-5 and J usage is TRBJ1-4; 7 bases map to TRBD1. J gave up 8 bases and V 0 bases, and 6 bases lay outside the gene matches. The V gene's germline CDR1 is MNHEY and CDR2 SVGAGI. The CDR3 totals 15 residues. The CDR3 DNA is TGTGCCAGCAGTTACTCCACAGGGGTAGGCGAAAAACTGTTTTTT. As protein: CASSYSTGVGEKLFF.

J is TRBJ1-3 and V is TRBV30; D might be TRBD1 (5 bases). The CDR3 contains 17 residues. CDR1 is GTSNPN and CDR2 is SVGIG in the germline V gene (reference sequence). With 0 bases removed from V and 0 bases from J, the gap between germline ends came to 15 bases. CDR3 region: CAWSVPRDGISGNTIYF. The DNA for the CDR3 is TGTGCCTGGAGTGTACCCAGGGACGGTATCTCTGGAAACACCATATATTTT.

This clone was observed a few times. CDR3 nucleotides: TGTGCCAGCAGCCTCACCGGGACAGTGATACCCGGGGAGCTGTTTTTT. This encodes CASSLTGTVIPGELFF. The rearrangement uses TRBV7-9 and TRBJ2-2; 7 positions match TRBD1. V was clipped by 5 bases and J by 6 bases; unmatched bases: 12. The germline V gene has CDR1 SEHNR and CDR2 FQNEAQ (reference sequence). The CDR3 consists of 16 residues.

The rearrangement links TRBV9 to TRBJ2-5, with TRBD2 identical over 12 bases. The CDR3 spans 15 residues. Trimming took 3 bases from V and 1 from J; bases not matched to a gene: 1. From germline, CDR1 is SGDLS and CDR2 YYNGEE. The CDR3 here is CASSATSGGQETQYF. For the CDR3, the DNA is TGTGCCAGCAGCGCGACTAGCGGGGGCCAAGAGACCCAGTACTTC.

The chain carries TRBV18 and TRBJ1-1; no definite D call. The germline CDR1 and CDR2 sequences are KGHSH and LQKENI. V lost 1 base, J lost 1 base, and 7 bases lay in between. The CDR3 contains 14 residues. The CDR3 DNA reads TGTGCCAGCTCACCACGGCAGACGAACACTGAAGCTTTCTTT. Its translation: CASSPRQTNTEAFF.